The rows below give T cell receptor beta chains drawn from one sample of a study of cytomegalovirus exposure and HLA in healthy donors. Clones were sequenced by immunoSEQ multiplex PCR, and TCRdb holds only the in-frame ones, with some missing. The sample records roughly 120,000 clones, 77% being singletons. The sample consisted of PBMCs. Every receptor here comes from a middle-aged woman in good health and CMV-seropositive. Each CDR3 is given with its conserved first and last residue. Fields, in order: clone size, J gene, D gene, V gene, CDR3 protein, CDR3 DNA. The D gene is left open where the match is weak. A row's size may be missing; if present it is once, few, many or a size class.

size: -; J: TRBJ2-5; D: TRBD1; V: TRBV4-1; CDR3: CASSQEGQGPETQYF; DNA: TGCGCCAGCAGCCAAGAAGGACAGGGGCCAGAGACCCAGTACTTC
size: few; J: TRBJ2-1; D: TRBD2; V: TRBV28; CDR3: CASSGGQLAGPSYNEQFF; DNA: TGTGCCAGCAGTGGGGGCCAGTTAGCGGGGCCTTCCTACAATGAGCAGTTCTTC
size: -; J: TRBJ1-1; D: -; V: TRBV29-1; CDR3: CSADSMNTEAFF; DNA: TGCAGCGCGGACAGTATGAACACTGAAGCTTTCTTT
size: -; J: TRBJ1-1; D: -; V: TRBV6-6; CDR3: CASSYRESREAFF; DNA: TGTGCCAGCAGTTACAGGGAGTCAAGAGAAGCTTTCTTT
size: once; J: TRBJ2-1; D: -; V: TRBV19; CDR3: CASSKEGTGMPYNEQFF; DNA: TGTGCCAGTAGTAAAGAGGGTACAGGGATGCCCTACAATGAGCAGTTCTTC
size: once; J: TRBJ2-7; D: -; V: TRBV29-1; CDR3: CSVGTGPREQYF; DNA: TGCAGCGTTGGTACAGGCCCTAGGGAGCAGTACTTC
size: -; J: TRBJ2-2; D: -; V: TRBV19; CDR3: CASLVSNTGELFF; DNA: TGTGCCAGTCTCGTATCGAACACCGGGGAGCTGTTTTTT
size: -; J: TRBJ2-5; D: -; V: TRBV5-1; CDR3: CASSLGAGPPQYF; DNA: TGCGCCAGCAGCTTGGGGGCAGGGCCGCCCCAGTACTTC
size: once; J: TRBJ2-5; D: -; V: TRBV23-1; CDR3: CASSPPGRFETQYF; DNA: TGCGCCAGCAGTCCCCCGGGTAGGTTTGAGACCCAGTACTTC
size: -; J: TRBJ2-7; D: TRBD2; V: TRBV6-5; CDR3: CASSPLLAGGPEQYF; DNA: TGTGCCAGCAGTCCCCTCCTAGCGGGAGGGCCTGAGCAGTACTTC
size: -; J: TRBJ2-5; D: -; V: TRBV5-1; CDR3: CASSFREETQYF; DNA: TGCGCCAGCAGCTTCCGGGAAGAGACCCAGTACTTC
size: few; J: TRBJ1-1; D: -; V: TRBV6-4; CDR3: CASPTSETGNTEAFF; DNA: TGTGCCAGCCCAACGTCCGAGACAGGGAACACTGAAGCTTTCTTT
size: -; J: TRBJ1-5; D: -; V: TRBV2; CDR3: CASRGREGQPQHF; DNA: TGTGCCAGCAGGGGGAGGGAGGGTCAGCCCCAGCATTTT
size: few; J: TRBJ2-5; D: TRBD2; V: TRBV11-3; CDR3: CASSLGASGGETQYF; DNA: TGTGCCAGCAGCTTAGGGGCTAGCGGGGGAGAGACCCAGTACTTC
size: -; J: TRBJ1-5; D: -; V: TRBV28; CDR3: CASTLTGMRQPQHF; DNA: TGTGCCAGCACCCTAACGGGGATGCGCCAGCCCCAGCATTTT
size: -; J: TRBJ2-2; D: -; V: TRBV6-4; CDR3: CASRQGSANTGELFF; DNA: TGTGCCAGCAGACAGGGCTCCGCGAACACCGGGGAGCTGTTTTTT
size: once; J: TRBJ2-3; D: -; V: TRBV7-8; CDR3: CASSPRGWGLPGPQYF; DNA: TGTGCCAGCAGCCCGAGGGGTTGGGGACTCCCGGGACCGCAGTATTTT
size: few; J: TRBJ2-1; D: -; V: TRBV7-3; CDR3: CASSLNSGLNEQFF; DNA: TGTGCCAGCAGCTTAAACTCAGGGCTTAATGAGCAGTTCTTC
size: -; J: TRBJ2-1; D: -; V: TRBV13; CDR3: CASSLAGLPSYNEQFF; DNA: TGTGCCAGCAGCTTAGCAGGACTACCCTCCTACAATGAGCAGTTCTTC
size: once; J: TRBJ2-2; D: TRBD2; V: TRBV28; CDR3: CASTPSGSNTGELFF; DNA: TGTGCCAGCACCCCTAGCGGGAGTAACACCGGGGAGCTGTTTTTT
size: -; J: TRBJ2-1; D: TRBD2; V: TRBV7-6; CDR3: CASSPRPPGLAGDYNEQFF; DNA: TGTGCCAGCAGCCCCAGGCCACCGGGACTAGCGGGAGACTACAATGAGCAGTTCTTC
size: -; J: TRBJ2-7; D: -; V: TRBV21-1; CDR3: CASSKAGTSGSYEQYF; DNA: TGTGCCAGCAGCAAGGCCGGGACTAGCGGGAGTTACGAGCAGTACTTC
size: -; J: TRBJ2-1; D: TRBD2; V: TRBV11-2; CDR3: CASSLDGVAGGFYNEQFF; DNA: TGTGCCAGCAGCTTAGATGGGGTAGCGGGTGGATTCTACAATGAGCAGTTCTTC
size: few; J: TRBJ1-2; D: -; V: TRBV27; CDR3: CASSLKGGAAGYTF; DNA: TGTGCCAGCAGTTTGAAGGGGGGGGCGGCGGGCTACACCTTC
size: -; J: TRBJ1-5; D: TRBD1; V: TRBV28; CDR3: CASSSDRGLSQPQHF; DNA: TGTGCCAGCAGCTCGGACAGGGGGCTAAGTCAGCCCCAGCATTTT
size: -; J: TRBJ2-7; D: TRBD1; V: TRBV29-1; CDR3: CSVEVPGQLHEQYF; DNA: TGCAGCGTTGAAGTACCGGGACAGCTTCACGAGCAGTACTTC
size: -; J: TRBJ1-1; D: TRBD1; V: TRBV19; CDR3: CASSSQGDGTEAFF; DNA: TGTGCCAGTAGTTCACAGGGGGATGGGACTGAAGCTTTCTTT
size: once; J: TRBJ2-1; D: TRBD2; V: TRBV27; CDR3: CASRPTFSGVMYNEQFF; DNA: TGTGCCAGCAGACCAACCTTTAGCGGGGTGATGTACAATGAGCAGTTCTTC
size: once; J: TRBJ1-5; D: TRBD1; V: TRBV6-1; CDR3: CASSEEGQGPNQPQHF; DNA: TGTGCCAGCAGCGAAGAGGGACAGGGACCAAATCAGCCCCAGCATTTT
size: -; J: TRBJ1-1; D: TRBD1; V: TRBV7-9; CDR3: CASSLRQGGLTEAFF; DNA: TGTGCCAGCAGCTTAAGGCAGGGGGGATTGACTGAAGCTTTCTTT
size: -; J: TRBJ2-2; D: -; V: TRBV2; CDR3: CASSEEHGELFF; DNA: TGTGCCAGCAGTGAAGAGCACGGGGAGCTGTTTTTT
size: -; J: TRBJ2-7; D: -; V: TRBV30; CDR3: CACNTDGAYEQYF; DNA: TGTGCCTGCAACACGGACGGGGCCTACGAGCAGTACTTC
size: -; J: TRBJ1-1; D: -; V: TRBV6-6; CDR3: CASSYAGTANTEAFF; DNA: TGTGCCAGCAGTTACGCGGGGACGGCGAACACTGAAGCTTTCTTT
size: -; J: TRBJ2-7; D: -; V: TRBV7-9; CDR3: CASSLVQGHEQYF; DNA: TGTGCCAGCAGCTTAGTGCAGGGCCACGAGCAGTACTTC
size: -; J: TRBJ2-1; D: -; V: TRBV28; CDR3: CASSYFANGYEQFF; DNA: TGTGCCAGCAGCTACTTTGCCAACGGGTATGAGCAGTTCTTC
size: -; J: TRBJ2-5; D: -; V: TRBV28; CDR3: CASSILRGWRVTQYF; DNA: TGTGCCAGCAGCATCCTGAGGGGCTGGAGGGTGACCCAGTACTTC
size: few; J: TRBJ1-4; D: -; V: TRBV28; CDR3: CASSFGEPSEKLFF; DNA: TGTGCCAGCAGTTTCGGGGAACCTTCTGAAAAACTGTTTTTT
size: few; J: TRBJ2-1; D: TRBD2; V: TRBV30; CDR3: CAWTSGRPLEQFF; DNA: TGTGCCTGGACTAGCGGGAGGCCCCTTGAGCAGTTCTTC
size: -; J: TRBJ1-2; D: -; V: TRBV7-9; CDR3: CASSSLDSIYGYTF; DNA: TGTGCCAGCAGCTCGTTGGACAGCATCTATGGCTACACCTTC
size: -; J: TRBJ1-1; D: TRBD1; V: TRBV6-5; CDR3: CASTANTGAVAEAFF; DNA: TGTGCCAGCACCGCAAACACAGGGGCGGTCGCTGAAGCTTTCTTT
size: -; J: TRBJ2-7; D: -; V: TRBV5-6; CDR3: CASSFRTASPYEQYF; DNA: TGTGCCAGCAGCTTTAGAACAGCCTCGCCCTACGAGCAGTACTTC
size: -; J: TRBJ1-1; D: TRBD1; V: TRBV7-9; CDR3: CASSSQGVREAFF; DNA: TGTGCCAGCAGCTCGCAGGGGGTGAGGGAAGCTTTCTTT
size: -; J: TRBJ1-1; D: -; V: TRBV19; CDR3: CASSLGVNTEAFF; DNA: TGTGCCAGTAGTCTCGGAGTGAACACTGAAGCTTTCTTT
size: -; J: TRBJ2-3; D: TRBD1; V: TRBV19; CDR3: CASSILGQGRTDTQYF; DNA: TGTGCCAGTAGTATATTAGGACAGGGGCGCACAGATACGCAGTATTTT
size: -; J: TRBJ2-1; D: TRBD2; V: TRBV19; CDR3: CASSIRTSGRAKSGEQFF; DNA: TGTGCCAGTAGTATCCGGACTAGCGGGAGGGCCAAGAGCGGTGAGCAGTTCTTC
size: -; J: TRBJ2-7; D: -; V: TRBV6-1; CDR3: CASSQTGIGSYEQYF; DNA: TGTGCCAGCAGCCAAACAGGGATCGGCTCCTACGAGCAGTACTTC
size: -; J: TRBJ1-6; D: -; V: TRBV9; CDR3: CASNPGSRGSPLHF; DNA: TGTGCCAGCAATCCCGGGTCCCGGGGTTCACCCCTCCACTTT
size: -; J: TRBJ2-7; D: TRBD1; V: TRBV11-1; CDR3: CASSSIETGEVNYEQYF; DNA: TGTGCCAGCAGCTCTATCGAGACAGGGGAGGTGAACTACGAGCAGTACTTC
size: -; J: TRBJ1-6; D: TRBD1; V: TRBV5-1; CDR3: CASSPGTGDNSPLHF; DNA: TGCGCCAGCAGCCCCGGGACAGGGGATAATTCACCCCTCCACTTT
size: -; J: TRBJ2-3; D: TRBD1; V: TRBV18; CDR3: CASSPFLGTGIGDTDTQYF; DNA: TGTGCCAGCTCACCATTTCTTGGGACAGGGATTGGAGACACAGATACGCAGTATTTT
size: -; J: TRBJ2-7; D: -; V: TRBV9; CDR3: CASSFQAGSYEQYF; DNA: TGTGCCAGCAGCTTCCAGGCGGGGTCCTACGAGCAGTACTTC
size: -; J: TRBJ2-1; D: -; V: TRBV12-1; CDR3: CASSFRPGPSYNEQFF; DNA: TGTGCCAGCAGCTTTCGGCCAGGGCCCTCCTACAATGAGCAGTTCTTC
size: -; J: TRBJ1-1; D: -; V: TRBV7-9; CDR3: CASSLAYKGRNTEAFF; DNA: TGTGCCAGCAGCTTAGCGTATAAGGGGCGGAACACTGAAGCTTTCTTT
size: -; J: TRBJ2-1; D: -; V: TRBV27; CDR3: CAIRRADEQFF; DNA: TGTGCCATCCGGCGGGCAGATGAGCAGTTCTTC
size: -; J: TRBJ2-7; D: TRBD2; V: TRBV5-4; CDR3: CASSLGLAGVYEQYF; DNA: TGTGCCAGCAGCCTCGGACTAGCGGGAGTTTACGAGCAGTACTTC
size: -; J: TRBJ2-7; D: -; V: TRBV9; CDR3: CASSEGPGFTYEQYF; DNA: TGTGCCAGCAGCGAGGGTCCGGGATTCACCTACGAGCAGTACTTC
size: -; J: TRBJ2-1; D: -; V: TRBV11-3; CDR3: CASSPQGVYNEQFF; DNA: TGTGCCAGCAGCCCCCAAGGGGTATACAATGAGCAGTTCTTC